This TCR beta chain derives from a study of T cell repertoires in cytomegalovirus infection. Overall study context: Signatures in public TCR beta sequences pointed to both CMV infection and matching HLA type. Study-wide points: It was HLA-C-restricted CMV-specific TCR beta clonotypes that dominated the response ex vivo. Totalled public TCR beta family frequency picked out people who carried CMV plus the relevant HLA.

TCRdb re-derived calls from the reads in MiXCR, one entry per CDR3 protein. Found here are some 240,000 distinct CDR3 sequences, more than 15% of them singletons; the top ten hold approximately 44%. This clonotype was observed at least ten times. The antigen remains undetermined. The V end was cut by 6 bases, the J end by 8 bases, with 11 bases between. Germline CDR1 is SEHNR and CDR2 is FQNEAQ (reference sequence). The CDR3 extends over 12 amino acids. This chain connects TRBV7-9 to TRBJ2-1, with D unclear. Sequenced material: CD8+ T cells from PBMCs. This sequence originates from a human donor in good health (CMV status not recorded). Some clones in this sample may be carry-over from other donors' samples. This CDR3 reads CASSPGLDEQFF. In DNA, the CDR3 is TGTGCCAGCAGTCCCGGGCTGGATGAGCAGTTCTTC.